A single T cell receptor (beta chain) is shown here with its context. Its antigen is still unknown. Trimming cost V 8 bases and J 0 bases, with 11 bases left between them. The CDR3 spans 14 residues. Germline V gene data show CDR1 as SGHNT and CDR2 as YENEEA. This specimen belongs to a study of cytomegalovirus exposure and HLA in healthy donors. Primers: 60 Vbeta forward and 13 Jbeta reverse. This table comes from immunoSEQ multiplex PCR, and its TCRdb copy is limited to in-frame clones, with some not included. Of 200,000 to 250,000 clones listed, roughly 83% are singletons. General study results and limits: Associated with cytomegalovirus, according to the listing, were around 160 TCR beta chains. Researchers reported in a later analysis that a missense DCLRE1C variant was tied to TCR beta V- and J-gene trimming. Most of the CMV-associated TCR beta chains (in a later analysis) appeared to be HLA-restricted.

What was sequenced was PBMCs. This TCR derives from a girl between 10 and 17 years old in good health and CMV-seronegative. J is TRBJ2-1 and V is TRBV11-3; tentatively, D is TRBD2 (7 bases). CDR3 amino acids: CASGGGSSYNEQFF. CDR3 DNA: TGTGCCAGCGGGGGCGGGAGCTCCTACAATGAGCAGTTCTTC.